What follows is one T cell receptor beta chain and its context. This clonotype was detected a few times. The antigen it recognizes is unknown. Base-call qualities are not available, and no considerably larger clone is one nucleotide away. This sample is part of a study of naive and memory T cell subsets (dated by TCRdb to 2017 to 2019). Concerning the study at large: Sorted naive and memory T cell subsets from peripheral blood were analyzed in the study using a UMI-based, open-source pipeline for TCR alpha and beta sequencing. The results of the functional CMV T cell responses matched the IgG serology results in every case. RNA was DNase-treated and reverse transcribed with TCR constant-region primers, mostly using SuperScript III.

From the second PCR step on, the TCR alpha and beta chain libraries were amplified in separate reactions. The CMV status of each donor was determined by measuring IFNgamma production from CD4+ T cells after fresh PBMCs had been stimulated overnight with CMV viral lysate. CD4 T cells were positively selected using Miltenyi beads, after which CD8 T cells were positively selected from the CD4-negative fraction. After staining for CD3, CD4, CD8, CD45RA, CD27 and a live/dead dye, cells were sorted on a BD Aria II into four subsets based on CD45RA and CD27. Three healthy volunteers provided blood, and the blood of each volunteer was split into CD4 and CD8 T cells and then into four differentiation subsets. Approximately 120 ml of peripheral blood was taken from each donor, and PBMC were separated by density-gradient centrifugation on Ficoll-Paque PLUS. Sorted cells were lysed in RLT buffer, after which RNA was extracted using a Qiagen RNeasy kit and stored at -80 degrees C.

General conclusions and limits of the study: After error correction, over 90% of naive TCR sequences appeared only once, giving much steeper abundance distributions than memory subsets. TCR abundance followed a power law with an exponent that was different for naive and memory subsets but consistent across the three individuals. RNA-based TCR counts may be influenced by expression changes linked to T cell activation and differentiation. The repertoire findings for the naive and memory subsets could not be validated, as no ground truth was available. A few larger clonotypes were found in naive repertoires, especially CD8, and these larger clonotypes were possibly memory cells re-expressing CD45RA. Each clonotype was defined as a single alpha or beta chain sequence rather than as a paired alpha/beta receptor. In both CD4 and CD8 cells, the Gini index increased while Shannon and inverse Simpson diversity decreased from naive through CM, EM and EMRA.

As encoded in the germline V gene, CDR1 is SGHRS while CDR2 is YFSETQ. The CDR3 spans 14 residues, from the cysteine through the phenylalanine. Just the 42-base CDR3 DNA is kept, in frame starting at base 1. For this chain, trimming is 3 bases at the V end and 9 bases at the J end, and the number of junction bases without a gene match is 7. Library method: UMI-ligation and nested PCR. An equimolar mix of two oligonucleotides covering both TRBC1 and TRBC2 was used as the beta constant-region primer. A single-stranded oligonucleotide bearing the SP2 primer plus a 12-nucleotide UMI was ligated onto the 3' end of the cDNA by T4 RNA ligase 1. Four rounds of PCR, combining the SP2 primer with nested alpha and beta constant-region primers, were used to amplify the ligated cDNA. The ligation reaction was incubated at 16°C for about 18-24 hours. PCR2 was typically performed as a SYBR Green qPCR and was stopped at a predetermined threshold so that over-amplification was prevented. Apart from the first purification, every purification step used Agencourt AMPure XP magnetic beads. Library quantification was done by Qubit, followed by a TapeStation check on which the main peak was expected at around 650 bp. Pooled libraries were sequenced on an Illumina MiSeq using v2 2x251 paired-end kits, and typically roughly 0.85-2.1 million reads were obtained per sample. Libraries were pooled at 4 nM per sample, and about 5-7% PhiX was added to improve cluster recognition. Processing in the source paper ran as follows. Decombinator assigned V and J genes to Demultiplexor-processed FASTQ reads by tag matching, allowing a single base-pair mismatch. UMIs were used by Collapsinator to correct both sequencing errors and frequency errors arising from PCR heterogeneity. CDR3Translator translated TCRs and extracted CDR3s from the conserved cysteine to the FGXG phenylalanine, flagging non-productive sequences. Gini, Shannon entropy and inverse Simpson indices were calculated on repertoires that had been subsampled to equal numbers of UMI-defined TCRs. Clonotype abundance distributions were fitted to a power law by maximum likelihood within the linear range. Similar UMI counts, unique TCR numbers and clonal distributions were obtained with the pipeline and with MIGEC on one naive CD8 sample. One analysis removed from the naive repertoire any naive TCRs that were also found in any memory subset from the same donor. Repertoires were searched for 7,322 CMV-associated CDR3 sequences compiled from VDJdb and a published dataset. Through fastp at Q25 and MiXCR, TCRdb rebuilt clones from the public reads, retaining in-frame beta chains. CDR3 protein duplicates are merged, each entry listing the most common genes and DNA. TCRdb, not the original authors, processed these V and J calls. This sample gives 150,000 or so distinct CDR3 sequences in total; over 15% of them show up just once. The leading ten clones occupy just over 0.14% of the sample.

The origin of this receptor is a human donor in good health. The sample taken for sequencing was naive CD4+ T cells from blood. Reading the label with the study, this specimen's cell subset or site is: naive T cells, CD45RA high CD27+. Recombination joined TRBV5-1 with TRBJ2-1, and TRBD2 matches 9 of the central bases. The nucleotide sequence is TGCGCCAGCAGCTACGTGACTAGCGGCGCTGAGCAGTTCTTC. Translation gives CASSYVTSGAEQFF. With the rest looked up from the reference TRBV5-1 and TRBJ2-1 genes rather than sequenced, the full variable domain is KAGVTQTPRYLIKTRGQQVTLSCSPISGHRSVSWYQQTPGQGLQFLFEYFSETQRNKGNFPGRFSGRQFSNSRSEMNVSTLELGDSALYLCASSYVTSGAEQFFGPGTRLTVL.